Presented here are 23 T cell receptor beta chains from one specimen sequenced in a study of T cell changes during pregnancy in multiple sclerosis. Profiled with immunoSEQ multiplex PCR; TCRdb holds only in-frame clones, not every one. The data hold more than 20,000 clones, with 85% to 95% observed a single time. Sample: CD8+ T cells from peripheral blood mononuclear cells, taken in the third trimester of pregnancy. These receptors came from a female donor with multiple sclerosis, enrolled in a pregnancy study.

The chain employs TRBV9 and TRBJ2-5, with 10 nucleotides matching TRBD2. V gave up 4 bases and J gave up 5 bases; unmatched junction bases: 14. This CDR3 contains 17 residues. Germline assignment: CDR1 SGDLS and CDR2 YYNGEE. CDR3 coding DNA: TGTGCCAGCAGCCCTCTGGAGCGGGGGGGAGGATGGGAGACCCAGTACTTC. It codes for CASSPLERGGGWETQYF. Complete variable domain (other parts from reference TRBV9 and TRBJ2-5): DSGVTQTPKHLITATGQRVTLRCSPRSGDLSVYWYQQSLDQGLQFLIQYYNGEERAKGNILERFSAQQFPDLHSELNLSSLELGDSALYFCASSPLERGGGWETQYFGPGTRLLVL.

The chain employs TRBV27 and TRBJ1-5; D may be TRBD1 (5 bases). V was shortened by 6 bases and J by 6 bases, with 15 bases between the two germline ends. There are 14 residues in the CDR3. Germline V lookup: CDR1 MNHEY, CDR2 SMNVEV (reference sequence). This CDR3 reads CASSPQQGGQPQHF. The CDR3 DNA sequence: TGTGCCAGCAGCCCCCAGCAGGGAGGTCAGCCCCAGCATTTT.

The chain links TRBV7-9 to TRBJ2-7; D is perhaps TRBD1 (6 bases). The CDR3 length is 15 residues. V lost 5 bases, J lost 5 bases, and 19 bases lay in between. CDR1 and CDR2 from the germline V gene are SEHNR and FQNEAQ (reference sequence). CDR3 loop: CASSSPGHTSDEQYF. CDR3 nucleotide sequence: TGTGCCAGCAGCAGTCCGGGACACACCTCTGACGAGCAGTACTTC.

Here the CDR3 reads CASSLSGTSYNEQFF. For the CDR3, the DNA is TGTGCCAGCAGTCTTAGCGGGACCTCCTACAATGAGCAGTTCTTC. The rearrangement links TRBV6-5 to TRBJ2-1; 8 bases align to TRBD2. V shed 5 bases and J 0 bases; nucleotides not matched to a gene: 3. This CDR3 spans 15 amino acids. Germline V gene sequence: CDR1 MNHEY, CDR2 SVGAGI.

The J gene is TRBJ2-1, the V gene TRBV11-2; TRBD2 matches at 7 bases. The CDR3 loop spans 15 amino acids. Per germline, CDR1 SGHAT and CDR2 FQNNGV. Losses at the gene ends were 3 bases for V and 9 bases for J; bases not matched to a gene: 11. The CDR3 nucleotides are TGTGCCAGCAGCTTTGACCGAACTAGCGACGGTGAGCAGTTCTTC. Translating it yields CASSFDRTSDGEQFF.

The count of this clone is one. V gene TRBV2 combines with J gene TRBJ2-5, with D possibly being TRBD1 (5 bases). The CDR3 is 11 residues long. CDR1 SNHLY and CDR2 FYNNEI come from the germline V gene. V lost 10 bases to trimming and J lost 4 bases, with 10 bases between them. The CDR3 nucleotides are TGTGCCACATTCAGGGTAGAGACCCAGTACTTC. Translating it yields CATFRVETQYF.

The chain has TRBV4-2 and TRBJ1-1; D remains ambiguous. Trimming stripped 3 bases from V and 1 base from J, with 21 bases between. The CDR3 contains 18 residues. Germline assignment: CDR1 LGHNA and CDR2 YNFKEQ. Here the CDR3 reads CASSHAVFLELGNTEAFF. CDR3 DNA sequence: TGTGCCAGCAGCCATGCTGTCTTCCTGGAGCTGGGGAACACTGAAGCTTTCTTT.

The chain carries TRBV9 and TRBJ2-2, with D hard to call. The CDR3 contains 13 residues. Germline V gene sequence: CDR1 SGDLS, CDR2 YYNGEE. The V end lost 0 bases, the J end lost 7 bases, and 7 bases lay between the germline ends. The chain's CDR3 is CASSVGRSGELFF. The DNA for the CDR3 is TGTGCCAGCAGCGTAGGGCGGAGCGGGGAGCTGTTTTTT.

This chain uses TRBV6-6 with TRBJ2-7; 9 positions match TRBD2. The CDR3 consists of 13 residues. V gave up 6 bases and J gave up 6 bases; unmatched junction bases: 6. Germline V gene lookup returns CDR1 MNHNY and CDR2 SVGAGI (reference sequence). The CDR3 DNA sequence: TGTGCCAGCAGCCAGGGACTAGCAGGCGAGCAGTACTTC. Translating gives CASSQGLAGEQYF.

The rearrangement links TRBV18 to TRBJ2-1, with 8 bases fitting TRBD2. J gave up 3 bases and V 3 bases, and 7 bases lay outside the gene matches. Per the germline V gene, CDR1 is KGHSH and CDR2 is LQKENI. CDR3 length: 16 amino acids. CDR3 bases: TGTGCCAGCTCACCGCCCTGGCGGGGGGTCTACAATGAGCAGTTCTTC. Encoded protein: CASSPPWRGVYNEQFF.

CDR3: CASSQGGGAANEQYF. CDR3 DNA sequence: TGCGCCAGCAGCCAAGGAGGGGGTGCGGCCAACGAGCAGTACTTC. The rearrangement links TRBV4-1 to TRBJ2-7; the D gene is possibly TRBD1 (6 bases). CDR3 length: 15 residues. Per the germline V gene, CDR1 is MGHRA and CDR2 is YSYEKL. V lost 1 base, J lost 5 bases, and 15 bases lay in between.

The chain carries TRBV19 and TRBJ1-1, with D maybe TRBD1 (6 bases). V was trimmed by 5 bases and J by 0 bases, leaving 13 bases between them. This CDR3 has 15 amino acids. CDR1 is LNHDA and CDR2 is SQIVND in the germline V gene (reference sequence). The CDR3: CASSVPDRLNTEAFF. In DNA form, the CDR3 reads TGTGCCAGTAGTGTACCTGACAGGTTGAACACTGAAGCTTTCTTT.

The rearrangement joins TRBV18 to TRBJ2-1, with 13 bases fitting TRBD2. Germline V lookup: CDR1 KGHSH, CDR2 LQKENI. The V gene end was trimmed by 4 bases and the J gene end by 8 bases; junction bases not matched to a gene: 5. The CDR3 has 15 amino acids. CDR3 in DNA: TGTGCCAGCTCACTGTACGGACTAGCGGGAGATGAGCAGTTCTTC. Its translation: CASSLYGLAGDEQFF.

The chain recombines TRBV4-1 with TRBJ2-7, with TRBD1 matching 10 bases. Germline values: CDR1 MGHRA, CDR2 YSYEKL. Trimming cost V 3 bases and J 2 bases; bases outside gene matches: 4. This CDR3 is built from 15 residues. CDR3 region: CASSQPGQGAYEQYF. In DNA, the CDR3 is TGCGCCAGCAGCCAGCCCGGACAGGGGGCCTACGAGCAGTACTTC.

This clone was seen a handful of times. The gene calls are TRBV4-1 and TRBJ2-3; 7 nucleotides align to TRBD2. Germline trimming cut 4 bases from V and 5 bases from J; bases unmatched to any gene: 3. The CDR3 has 13 residues. Per the germline V gene, CDR1 is MGHRA and CDR2 is YSYEKL. CDR3 bases: TGCGCCAGCAGCCGTGCGGGGGAAGATACGCAGTATTTT. It encodes CASSRAGEDTQYF.

The chain has TRBV4-3 and TRBJ2-3; 7 bases fit TRBD2. The CDR3 runs to 15 residues. V shed 3 bases and J 2 bases; nucleotides not matched to a gene: 5. Germline V gives CDR1 LGHNA, CDR2 YSLEER. CDR3 sequence (DNA): TGCGCCAGCAGCCAGAGCGGGGCCCCCACAGATACGCAGTATTTT. Amino acids: CASSQSGAPTDTQYF.

CDR3 in amino acids: CASSYSVRGQETQYF. The CDR3 DNA is TGTGCCAGCAGTTACTCAGTGCGGGGGCAAGAGACCCAGTACTTC. J is TRBJ2-5 and V is TRBV6-5; 7 bases are a match to TRBD2. V lost 0 bases, J lost 2 bases, and 3 bases stayed unmatched. CDR1 and CDR2 from the germline V gene are MNHEY and SVGAGI. This CDR3 spans 15 amino acids.

The chain carries TRBV29-1 and TRBJ2-3, with TRBD2 matching over 8 bases. The germline gives CDR1 SQVTM, CDR2 ANQGSEA. This CDR3 has 14 residues. V lost 6 bases and J lost 1; bases outside the gene matches: 6. The CDR3 reads CSVGREDGTDTQYF. DNA for the CDR3: TGCAGCGTGGGGCGGGAGGACGGCACAGATACGCAGTATTTT.

This clone is medium-sized by share. The chain links TRBV13 to TRBJ2-7, with D tentatively TRBD2 (6 bases). CDR1 PRHDT and CDR2 FYEKMQ come from the germline V gene (reference sequence). CDR3 length: 16 residues. V was pared by 1 base and J by 0 bases, with 13 bases between. CDR3 region: CASSLVAGPSSYEQYF. CDR3 DNA sequence: TGTGCCAGCAGCTTAGTTGCGGGACCCAGCTCCTACGAGCAGTACTTC. Supplemented by reference TRBV13 and TRBJ2-7, the full variable domain reads AAGVIQSPRHLIKEKRETATLKCYPIPRHDTVYWYQQGPGQDPQFLISFYEKMQSDKGSIPDRFSAQQFSDYHSELNMSSLELGDSALYFCASSLVAGPSSYEQYFGPGTRLTVT.

The V and J genes are TRBV5-1 and TRBJ2-3; 9 bases match TRBD1. The trim removed 7 bases at V and 3 bases at J, leaving 3 bases unmatched. This CDR3 contains 13 residues. Germline CDR1 SGHRS, CDR2 YFSETQ. CDR3 amino acids: CASGDRVTDTQYF. The CDR3 coding sequence is TGCGCCAGCGGGGACAGGGTTACAGATACGCAGTATTTT.

The chain uses TRBV27 and TRBJ2-5; 8 bases align to TRBD2. The CDR3 sequence is 13 residues long. Trimming took 6 bases from V and 2 from J; bases not matched to a gene: 2. CDR1 is MNHEY and CDR2 is SMNVEV in the germline V gene (reference sequence). The CDR3 nucleotides read TGTGCCAGCAGACTAGCGGATCAAGAGACCCAGTACTTC. This translates into CASRLADQETQYF.

The chain carries TRBV9 and TRBJ2-3; D is possibly TRBD2 (6 bases). Per germline, CDR1 SGDLS and CDR2 YYNGEE. Trimming shortened V by 2 bases and J by 4 bases, and 11 bases separated the two germline ends. The CDR3 is 14 amino acids. CDR3 sequence: CASSVTSGADTQYF. CDR3 nucleotides: TGTGCCAGCAGCGTGACTAGTGGAGCAGATACGCAGTATTTT.

This chain links TRBV4-2 with TRBJ2-2; maybe TRBD1 (5 bases). The CDR3 consists of 15 residues. CDR1 LGHNA and CDR2 YNFKEQ come from the germline V gene. The V and J ends lost 0 bases and 1 base respectively, with 6 bases between them. The CDR3 region is CASSQDGQNTGELFF. CDR3 nucleotides: TGTGCCAGCAGCCAAGACGGACAGAACACCGGGGAGCTGTTTTTT.